This T cell receptor (beta chain) was captured by sequencing in a study of blood T cell repertoires in COVID-19. The table came from immunoSEQ multiplex PCR; TCRdb's copy has only in-frame clones and leaves some out. The sample records 150,000 to 200,000 clones, around four fifths being singletons. This clone was observed once. Unmatched junction bases numbered 7, after V lost 3 bases and J lost 9 bases. Germline assignment: CDR1 LGHNA and CDR2 YSLEER. The length of the CDR3 is 15 residues. The TCR was taken from a woman in her twenties or thirties with acute or convalescent COVID-19. The gene calls are TRBV4-3 and TRBJ2-2, with 10 bases aligning to TRBD1. Source material: peripheral blood. CDR3 coding DNA: TGCGCCAGCAGCCAGGGGACAGGGGACCACCGGGAGCTGTTTTTT. Encoded protein: CASSQGTGDHRELFF.